The clone carrying this T cell receptor (beta chain) has just one count. What it binds is unknown. This record belongs to a study of T cells in localized non-small cell lung cancer. Study-wide findings and caveats: Adjacent lung was found to contain a median roughly 60 of the top 100 tumor clones. The greatest T cell clonality was found in uninvolved adjacent lung (higher than in tumor).

The CDR3 is made up of 17 amino acids. Germline CDR1 SGHVS, CDR2 FQNEAQ. Trimming removed 1 base from V and 6 bases from J; junction bases left unmatched: 13. Sequencing used immunoSEQ multiplex PCR; TCRdb keeps in-frame clones, though not all of them. The sample carries roughly 20,000 clones, approximately 89% recorded once. This TCR came from a man aged 35 to 69 with stage I lung adenocarcinoma. The input for sequencing was peripheral blood, taken before any cancer treatment. This rearrangement joins TRBV7-8 to TRBJ1-1; TRBD1 aligns across 8 bases. The CDR3 nucleotides are TGTGCCAGCAGCTTAGTGTGGGACAGGATTGGTAGCGCTGAAGCTTTCTTT. Translation gives CASSLVWDRIGSAEAFF.